This T cell receptor beta chain was observed in a study of CD8 T cells in Susac syndrome. V lost 4 bases and J lost 3, with 14 bases in between. CDR3 length equals 15 residues. Sequencing targeted TCR beta in T cells from blood (CD8+ and CD4+). cDNA came from approximately 0.5 to 1 ug RNA primed by random hexamers. From the immunoSEQ multiplex PCR reads, TCRdb called clonotypes with MiXCR, one entry per CDR3 protein. Counted here are some 130,000 distinct CDR3 sequences, roughly 89% occurring once; the ten biggest clones make up 0.24%. The clonotype was recovered from a human donor with multiple sclerosis. What was sequenced was CD8+ T cells from PBMCs. The V call is TRBV12-3 or TRBV12-4, the J call TRBJ2-3, with D maybe TRBD1 (5 bases). The CDR3 DNA sequence: TGTGCCAGCAGTTCCCAAGGGGCTGAGACAGATACGCAGTATTTT. This translates into CASSSQGAETDTQYF.